The 28 T cell receptor beta chains reported below all come from one sample, sequenced in a study of cytomegalovirus exposure and HLA in healthy donors. It was with 60 Vbeta and 13 Jbeta primers that the PCR ran. This table comes from immunoSEQ multiplex PCR, and its TCRdb copy is limited to in-frame clones, with some not included. The sample lists around 110,000 clones, 65% to 80% occurring once. Sequenced sample: PBMCs. These receptor sequences come from a male donor in good health and CMV-seropositive.

The rearrangement joins TRBV2 to TRBJ1-5; possibly TRBD1 for D (6 bases). The V end lost 8 bases, the J end lost 2 bases, and 19 bases lay between the germline ends. In germline, CDR1 is SNHLY, CDR2 FYNNEI. The CDR3 is 16 amino acids. The CDR3 sequence: CASRPERGGGNQPQHF. The CDR3 DNA sequence: TGTGCCAGCCGTCCGGAGAGGGGGGGTGGCAATCAGCCCCAGCATTTT.

This clone was counted only a few times. The chain is built from TRBV30 and TRBJ1-2; D is unclear. The germline V gene encodes CDR1 GTSNPN and CDR2 SVGIG (reference sequence). Trimming took 8 bases from V and 9 from J, leaving 16 bases between them. The CDR3 spans 11 residues. The CDR3 here is CAGLKEGRYTF. CDR3 DNA sequence: TGTGCCGGGCTTAAGGAGGGCCGCTACACCTTC.

V usage is TRBV4-2 and J usage is TRBJ1-1; 8 positions match TRBD1. V was clipped by 4 bases and J by 2 bases; unmatched bases: 6. CDR3 length: 15 amino acids. Germline loops: CDR1 LGHNA, CDR2 YNFKEQ. CDR3 region: CASSPPGTGNTEAFF. DNA of the CDR3: TGTGCCAGCAGCCCACCCGGGACAGGCAACACTGAAGCTTTCTTT.

The rearrangement links TRBV19 to TRBJ1-6; 9 nucleotides line up with TRBD1. The germline gives CDR1 LNHDA, CDR2 SQIVND (reference sequence). V lost 7 bases, J lost 4 bases, and 5 bases stayed unmatched. CDR3 size: 15 residues. CDR3 nucleotide sequence: TGTGCCAGTATTTCGGGACAGGGATATAATTCACCCCTCCACTTT. Translating it yields CASISGQGYNSPLHF.

The CDR3 nucleotides read TGCGCCAGCAGCCAGGACAGGGGGTTTGCCTCTGGGGCCAACGTCCTGACTTTC. This encodes CASSQDRGFASGANVLTF. J is TRBJ2-6 and V is TRBV5-1; 10 bases fit TRBD1. Germline V gene sequence: CDR1 SGHRS, CDR2 YFSETQ. V lost 4 bases to trimming and J lost 0 bases; unmatched junction nucleotides: 7. The CDR3 is 18 amino acids.

The genes are TRBV4-1 and TRBJ2-1; 9 nucleotides match TRBD2. J lost 10 bases, V lost 2 bases, and 6 bases had no gene match. The CDR3 has 14 amino acids. Per germline, CDR1 MGHRA and CDR2 YSYEKL. This CDR3 is CASSQTLAGDEQFF. The CDR3 DNA is TGCGCCAGCAGCCAAACATTAGCGGGAGACGAGCAGTTCTTC.

This chain links TRBV6-1 with TRBJ1-1, with D possibly being TRBD1 (5 bases). The germline gives CDR1 MNHNS, CDR2 SASEGT. Trimming took 7 bases from V and 5 from J, leaving 14 bases between them. This CDR3 is 13 amino acids long. Written as DNA, the CDR3 is TGTGCCAGCATGGGGGGATATCGGACTGAAGCTTTCTTT. Translated: CASMGGYRTEAFF.

This rearrangement joins TRBV11-3 to TRBJ2-1; TRBD2 matches at 16 bases. Per germline, CDR1 SGHNT and CDR2 YENEEA. After removal of 5 bases from V and 9 bases from J, the junction contained 7 bases not matched to a gene. This CDR3 is built from 16 residues. As DNA, the CDR3 is TGTGCCAGCAGCGGGACTAGCGGGAGGGCCTCTGGTGAGCAGTTCTTC. It specifies CASSGTSGRASGEQFF.

This chain links TRBV5-1 with TRBJ1-2; possibly TRBD1 for D (6 bases). Germline V gene lookup returns CDR1 SGHRS and CDR2 YFSETQ. The CDR3 covers 15 residues. The V end was cut by 4 bases, the J end by 5 bases, with 18 bases between. The DNA of the CDR3 is TGCGCCAGCAGCCCGGACAGCCCGATCGGATATGGCTACACCTTC. It specifies CASSPDSPIGYGYTF.

The V gene is TRBV6-5, the J gene TRBJ2-3; D unclear. V lost 4 bases and J lost 5, with 16 bases in between. CDR1 MNHEY and CDR2 SVGAGI come from the germline V gene. The CDR3 is made up of 15 amino acids. The CDR3 reads CASSSLGRDGDTQYF. As DNA, the CDR3 is TGTGCCAGCAGTTCCCTTGGGCGCGATGGAGATACGCAGTATTTT.

The V and J genes are TRBV7-9 and TRBJ2-3, with TRBD1 identical over 7 bases. V trimming: 5 bases; J trimming: 0 bases; junction bases outside the gene matches: 8. In germline, CDR1 is SEHNR, CDR2 FQNEAQ (reference sequence). CDR3 size: 16 residues. CDR3 in DNA: TGTGCCAGCAGCAAAGGGACAGCGACTAGCACAGATACGCAGTATTTT. Residues: CASSKGTATSTDTQYF.

J is TRBJ2-7 and V is TRBV4-2, with a weak D call TRBD1 (6 bases). CDR1 LGHNA and CDR2 YNFKEQ come from the germline V gene. The V end lost 10 bases, the J end lost 0 bases, and 25 bases lay between the germline ends. CDR3 length: 17 amino acids. CDR3 coding DNA: TGTGCCACCAGGGCGGCAGGGGCCAGAGGGGCCTCCTACGAGCAGTACTTC. Residues: CATRAAGARGASYEQYF.

This clone has more than one count but fewer than ten. This sequence joins TRBV7-2 and TRBJ2-1; D is perhaps TRBD1 (5 bases). With 1 base removed from V and 5 bases from J, the gap between germline ends came to 9 bases. The CDR3 spans 14 residues. Germline lookup yields CDR1 SGHTA and CDR2 FQGNSA. CDR3: CASSLDTGNNEQFF. In DNA, the CDR3 is TGTGCCAGCAGCTTAGATACAGGAAACAATGAGCAGTTCTTC.

The CDR3 sequence: CASSLGSRGSGNTIYF. The CDR3 nucleotides are TGTGCCAGCAGCTTGGGTAGTAGGGGCTCTGGAAACACCATATATTTT. This rearrangement joins TRBV5-4 to TRBJ1-3; a weak D match, TRBD1 (5 bases). This CDR3 comprises 16 residues. Trimming removed 0 bases from V and 0 bases from J, with 10 bases in between. Germline V lookup: CDR1 SGHNT, CDR2 YYREEE (reference sequence).

The genes are TRBV5-1 and TRBJ2-5; 7 nucleotides line up with TRBD2. V was pared by 4 bases and J by 5 bases, with 11 bases of the junction left unmatched. The V gene's germline CDR1 is SGHRS and CDR2 YFSETQ. The CDR3 contains 15 residues. The CDR3 nucleotides are TGCGCCAGCAGCCGGGTCGCGGGAGATACGGAGACCCAGTACTTC. It specifies CASSRVAGDTETQYF.

The J gene is TRBJ2-5, the V gene TRBV20-1; D might be TRBD2 (6 bases). The CDR3 contains 11 residues. Trimming stripped 5 bases from V and 11 bases from J, with 15 bases between. Germline CDR1 and CDR2: DFQATT and SNEGSKA (reference sequence). In DNA form, the CDR3 reads TGCAGTGCTTGGGACTTAGCGGAGCAGTACTTC. It yields the protein CSAWDLAEQYF.

The J gene is TRBJ2-7, the V gene TRBV27; D perhaps matches TRBD2 (6 bases). Germline V gene lookup returns CDR1 MNHEY and CDR2 SMNVEV (reference sequence). The V and J ends lost 6 bases and 2 bases respectively, with 20 bases between them. This CDR3 has 16 residues. CDR3 loop: CASSLGSFRGTYEQYF. CDR3 nucleotides: TGTGCCAGCAGCCTAGGGAGTTTTCGGGGGACCTACGAGCAGTACTTC.

This clone was observed a handful of times. V is TRBV25-1 and J is TRBJ2-1, with a possible D match to TRBD1 (5 bases). Trimming removed 5 bases at V and 2 bases at J, with 7 bases between. The CDR3 is 13 residues long. The germline CDR1 and CDR2 sequences are MGHDK and SYGVNS. The CDR3 sequence: CASSIGAYNEQFF. The CDR3 bases are TGTGCCAGCAGTATAGGGGCCTACAATGAGCAGTTCTTC.

The rearrangement uses TRBV7-2 and TRBJ2-1; the D gene is possibly TRBD2 (6 bases). V dropped 7 bases and J dropped 1 base, with 14 bases sitting between them. Per germline, CDR1 SGHTA and CDR2 FQGNSA. The CDR3 is made up of 15 amino acids. CDR3 loop: CASTQSGVSYNEQFF. The CDR3 nucleotides read TGTGCCAGCACCCAATCGGGAGTTTCCTACAATGAGCAGTTCTTC.

In this sample, this clone turned up many times. The rearrangement joins TRBV5-8 to TRBJ1-2; the match to TRBD1 covers 9 bases. V dropped 5 bases and J dropped 7; count of bases not matched to a gene: 12. CDR1 and CDR2 (germline): SGHTS, YDEGEE. The CDR3 loop spans 15 amino acids. DNA of the CDR3: TGTGCCAGCAGGCTCAACAGGGGGCCGTACAGTGGCTACACCTTC. It is translated as CASRLNRGPYSGYTF.

The V gene is TRBV19, the J gene TRBJ2-1; tentative D call: TRBD2 (5 bases). The CDR3 length is 15 residues. Germline lookup yields CDR1 LNHDA and CDR2 SQIVND (reference sequence). V lost 3 bases and J 0 bases, leaving 9 bases between the germline ends. The CDR3 loop is CASSIVRGSYNEQFF. The CDR3 DNA follows: TGTGCCAGTAGTATTGTACGGGGCTCCTACAATGAGCAGTTCTTC.

The CDR3 sequence is CASSISAGPQHF. CDR3 coding DNA: TGTGCCAGTAGTATTTCGGCAGGGCCCCAGCATTTT. J is TRBJ1-5 and V is TRBV19; D is unresolved. Germline loops: CDR1 LNHDA, CDR2 SQIVND (reference sequence). V gave up 3 bases and J gave up 9 bases, with 9 bases separating them. The CDR3 spans 12 residues. The whole variable domain, remainder taken from reference TRBV19 and TRBJ1-5, is DGGITQSPKYLFRKEGQNVTLSCEQNLNHDAMYWYRQDPGQGLRLIYYSQIVNDFQKGDIAEGYSVSREKKESFPLTVTSAQKNPTAFYLCASSISAGPQHFGDGTRLSIL.

This clone has a handful of counts. The V and J genes are TRBV4-2 and TRBJ2-7, with 13 bases aligning to TRBD2. Germline assignment: CDR1 LGHNA and CDR2 YNFKEQ. The CDR3 is made up of 15 amino acids. J lost 5 bases, V lost 2 bases, and 3 bases had no gene match. CDR3 DNA sequence: TGTGCCAGCAGCCAAAAACTAGCGGGGGGGAACGAGCAGTACTTC. This translates into CASSQKLAGGNEQYF.

The V and J genes are TRBV5-4 and TRBJ2-1; 16 bases map to TRBD2. The germline V gene has CDR1 SGHNT and CDR2 YYREEE (reference sequence). The J segment lost 8 bases and the V segment lost 5 bases, leaving 13 bases of the junction unmatched. There are 18 residues in the CDR3. The CDR3 sequence: CASSPEGLAGGARDEQFF. In DNA form, the CDR3 reads TGTGCCAGCAGTCCGGAGGGACTAGCGGGGGGGGCCAGGGATGAGCAGTTCTTC.

The chain employs TRBV2 and TRBJ1-3; weak D call: TRBD1 (6 bases). Germline V gene sequence: CDR1 SNHLY, CDR2 FYNNEI. This CDR3 comprises 15 residues. Trimming removed 8 bases at V and 2 bases at J, with 16 bases between. CDR3 in amino acids: CASQKNRAPGNTIYF. CDR3 sequence (DNA): TGTGCCAGCCAAAAGAACAGGGCGCCTGGAAACACCATATATTTT. The full variable domain, in which reference TRBV2 and TRBJ1-3 provide the parts outside the CDR3, is EPEVTQTPSHQVTQMGQEVILRCVPISNHLYFYWYRQILGQKVEFLVSFYNNEISEKSEIFDDQFSVERPDGSNFTLKIRSTKLEDSAMYFCASQKNRAPGNTIYFGEGSWLTVV.

The genes are TRBV28 and TRBJ2-3; TRBD1 matches at 12 bases. V was clipped by 5 bases and J by 6 bases; unmatched bases: 9. The length of the CDR3 is 16 residues. Looked up from germline, CDR1 is MDHEN and CDR2 is SYDVKM. CDR3 sequence (DNA): TGTGCCAGCAGTGTCGGGACAGGGGGCAGTCTGGATACGCAGTATTTT. Protein sequence: CASSVGTGGSLDTQYF.

V and J are TRBV11-1 and TRBJ2-2, with D perhaps matching TRBD1 (6 bases). Germline CDR1 reads SGHAT; CDR2 reads FQDESV (reference sequence). Trimming pared 4 bases from V and 5 bases from J, leaving 23 bases between. The CDR3 contains 18 residues. Here the CDR3 reads CASSSRRLPRGPTGELFF. The CDR3 region has the DNA TGTGCCAGCAGCTCCCGGAGGCTGCCCAGGGGTCCAACCGGGGAGCTGTTTTTT.

CDR3 sequence reads: CAWSVQGGLQETQYF. CDR3 nucleotide sequence: TGTGCCTGGAGTGTACAAGGGGGCCTTCAAGAGACCCAGTACTTC. The gene calls are TRBV30 and TRBJ2-5, with 7 bases aligning to TRBD1. The CDR3 length is 15 residues. The germline V gene has CDR1 GTSNPN and CDR2 SVGIG (reference sequence). V was pared by 0 bases and J by 2 bases, with 6 bases of the junction left unmatched.